These 19 T cell receptor beta chains share one sample of origin, sequenced in a study of T cell repertoires in cytomegalovirus infection. TCRdb analysed the reads with MiXCR anew, one entry per CDR3 protein. The table shows some 300,000 distinct CDR3 sequences, with about 17% occurring only once. Sequencing was carried out using PBMCs. These receptors were taken from a human donor in good health (CMV status not recorded). Some clones in this sample may be carry-over from other donors' samples.

The rearrangement uses TRBV7-2 and TRBJ2-1, with D perhaps matching TRBD2 (6 bases). Trimming cost V 1 base and J 0 bases, with 13 bases left between them. Germline loops: CDR1 SGHTA, CDR2 FQGNSA. The CDR3 sequence is 17 residues long. This CDR3 is CASSLVGSTSSYNEQFF. The CDR3, as DNA: TGTGCCAGCAGCTTAGTCGGCTCGACTAGCTCCTACAATGAGCAGTTCTTC.

V is TRBV20-1 and J is TRBJ1-2; 7 bases are a match to TRBD1. Trimming at V came to 5 bases and at J to 2 bases, leaving 5 bases not matched to a gene. This CDR3 has 13 residues. In germline, CDR1 is DFQATT, CDR2 SNEGSKA (reference sequence). The CDR3 here is CSARVQGNYGYTF. The DNA for the CDR3 is TGCAGTGCTCGTGTACAGGGGAACTATGGCTACACCTTC.

The chain uses TRBV5-5 and TRBJ1-1, with D tentatively TRBD1 (5 bases). The CDR3 has 14 amino acids. Trimming left V 7 bases short and J 1 base short, with 14 bases between. Germline V gene data show CDR1 as SGHKS and CDR2 as YYEKEE (reference sequence). CDR3 sequence (DNA): TGTGCCAGCTTATACGGGACCGCGAACACTGAAGCTTTCTTT. This translates into CASLYGTANTEAFF.

This clonotype was picked up many times. The chain carries TRBV15 and TRBJ2-4, with no clear D. Trimming pared 0 bases from V and 0 bases from J, leaving 9 bases between. Germline V CDR1 and CDR2: LNHNV, YYDKDF (reference sequence). The CDR3 spans 16 residues. This CDR3 reads CATSRDAGAAKNIQYF. The CDR3 nucleotides read TGTGCCACCAGCAGAGATGCAGGAGCAGCCAAAAACATTCAGTACTTC. The whole variable domain, filled in from reference TRBV15 and TRBJ2-4, reads DAMVIQNPRYQVTQFGKPVTLSCSQTLNHNVMYWYQQKSSQAPKLLFHYYDKDFNNEADTPDNFQSRRPNTSFCFLDIRSPGLGDTAMYLCATSRDAGAAKNIQYFGAGTRLSVL.

The genes are TRBV10-2 and TRBJ2-7; 7 bases are shared with TRBD1. Per the germline V gene, CDR1 is WSHSY and CDR2 is SAAADI. The CDR3 extends over 16 amino acids. With 2 bases clipped from V and 2 bases from J, the junction kept 9 bases outside the gene matches. This CDR3 reads CASSEPYRGPTYEQYF. For the CDR3, the DNA is TGCGCCAGCAGTGAGCCATACAGGGGTCCAACCTACGAGCAGTACTTC.

This clonotype has more than one count but fewer than ten. The chain employs TRBV28 and TRBJ2-2; D is uncertain. Germline V gene sequence: CDR1 MDHEN, CDR2 SYDVKM. Trimming left V 5 bases short and J 1 base short, with 8 bases between. The CDR3 loop spans 14 amino acids. The CDR3 DNA is TGTGCCAGCAGTACCGCAGGGAACACCGGGGAGCTGTTTTTT. This gives the protein CASSTAGNTGELFF. Full variable domain (missing parts from reference TRBV28 and TRBJ2-2): DVKVTQSSRYLVKRTGEKVFLECVQDMDHENMFWYRQDPGLGLRLIYFSYDVKMKEKGDIPEGYSVSREKKERFSLILESASTNQTSMYLCASSTAGNTGELFFGEGSRLTVL.

This clonotype was counted only a few times. The rearrangement links TRBV10-2 to TRBJ2-6, with TRBD1 identical over 9 bases. J gave up 0 bases and V 6 bases, and 12 bases lay outside the gene matches. The CDR3 has 19 amino acids. Germline-derived CDR1 and CDR2 are WSHSY and SAAADI. As DNA, the CDR3 is TGCGCCAGCAGCTCACAGACAGGGGGATACCTCTCTGGGGCCAACGTCCTGACTTTC. It yields the protein CASSSQTGGYLSGANVLTF.

The chain is built from TRBV20-1 and TRBJ2-5; weak D call: TRBD2 (5 bases). Trimming took off 1 base at V and 4 bases at J, with 10 bases between the two ends. The CDR3 has 13 residues. Germline CDR1 and CDR2: DFQATT and SNEGSKA (reference sequence). For the CDR3, the DNA is TGCAGTGCTAGAGGTCCCGGGGTAGAGACCCAGTACTTC. This gives the protein CSARGPGVETQYF.

This clonotype was counted ten times or more. The chain carries TRBV7-2 and TRBJ2-7; perhaps TRBD2 as D (7 bases). Germline CDR1 SGHTA, CDR2 FQGNSA. The CDR3 loop spans 16 amino acids. V was shortened by 6 bases and J by 1 base, with 19 bases between the two germline ends. The CDR3 is CASSPVGGALSYEQYF. CDR3 sequence (DNA): TGTGCCAGCAGTCCCGTTGGGGGGGCTTTGTCCTACGAGCAGTACTTC. Combining the CDR3 with reference TRBV7-2 and TRBJ2-7 gives the whole variable domain GAGVSQSPSNKVTEKGKDVELRCDPISGHTALYWYRQSLGQGLEFLIYFQGNSAPDKSGLPSDRFSAERTGGSVSTLTIQRTQQEDSAVYLCASSPVGGALSYEQYFGPGTRLTVT.

This rearrangement joins TRBV6-2 or TRBV6-3 to TRBJ1-5; possibly TRBD1 for D (6 bases). CDR3 length equals 17 residues. Germline-derived CDR1 and CDR2 are MNHEY and SVGEGT. Trimming removed 4 bases at V and 0 bases at J, with 16 bases between. CDR3 region: CASSWGLTGSSNQPQHF. The CDR3 DNA is TGTGCCAGCAGTTGGGGACTTACAGGGTCTAGCAATCAGCCCCAGCATTTT.

The chain joins TRBV10-3 to TRBJ1-5, with TRBD1 matching over 9 bases. Germline V gene lookup returns CDR1 ENHRY and CDR2 SYGVKD. Trimming at V came to 4 bases and at J to 7 bases, leaving 5 bases not matched to a gene. The CDR3 covers 14 residues. This CDR3 reads CAISADRGSQPQHF. In nucleotides, the CDR3 is TGTGCCATCAGTGCGGACAGGGGTAGCCAGCCCCAGCATTTT.

The CDR3 reads CASSIDGLLGTEAFF. CDR3 sequence (DNA): TGTGCCAGTAGTATAGATGGGTTATTAGGCACTGAAGCTTTCTTT. The genes are TRBV19 and TRBJ1-1, with D uncertain. The CDR3 consists of 15 residues. V gave up 0 bases and J gave up 4 bases, with 12 bases separating them. The germline gives CDR1 LNHDA, CDR2 SQIVND (reference sequence).

In this sample, this clonotype turned up many times. CDR3 sequence reads: CASSSQANTEAFF. CDR3 in DNA: TGTGCCAGCAGTAGCCAGGCGAACACTGAAGCTTTCTTT. This chain uses TRBV7-2 with TRBJ1-1; D gene unclear. V was shortened by 6 bases and J by 1 base, with 9 bases between the two germline ends. The CDR3 spans 13 residues. CDR1 is SGHTA and CDR2 is FQGNSA in the germline V gene. The full variable domain, with the rest looked up from reference TRBV7-2 and TRBJ1-1, is GAGVSQSPSNKVTEKGKDVELRCDPISGHTALYWYRQSLGQGLEFLIYFQGNSAPDKSGLPSDRFSAERTGGSVSTLTIQRTQQEDSAVYLCASSSQANTEAFFGQGTRLTVV.

This clonotype was observed a handful of times. The gene calls are TRBV5-1 and TRBJ1-1; no reliable D call. The germline V gene has CDR1 SGHRS and CDR2 YFSETQ. V was cut by 4 bases and J by 5 bases, with 21 bases left in between. CDR3 size: 16 residues. CDR3 nucleotides: TGCGCCAGCAGCATTGCCGGGCGAGGCCTGGGTACTGAAGCTTTCTTT. This encodes CASSIAGRGLGTEAFF.

This chain joins TRBV9 and TRBJ2-7; 7 bases map to TRBD1. The V and J ends lost 7 bases and 3 bases, in that order; junction bases with no gene match: 1. In germline, CDR1 is SGDLS, CDR2 YYNGEE. CDR3 length equals 11 residues. The CDR3 DNA reads as TGTGCCAGCGGACAGGACTACGAGCAGTACTTC. This codes for CASGQDYEQYF. The full variable domain, its missing parts supplied by reference TRBV9 and TRBJ2-7, is DSGVTQTPKHLITATGQRVTLRCSPRSGDLSVYWYQQSLDQGLQFLIQYYNGEERAKGNILERFSAQQFPDLHSELNLSSLELGDSALYFCASGQDYEQYFGPGTRLTVT.

This clonotype was seen more than once but under ten times. J is TRBJ2-3 and V is TRBV7-9, with a weak D call TRBD2 (5 bases). The CDR3 spans 12 residues. V gave up 5 bases and J gave up 9 bases, with 12 bases separating them. CDR1 and CDR2 from the germline V gene are SEHNR and FQNEAQ (reference sequence). The CDR3 region is CASSPTPGTQYF. CDR3 DNA: TGTGCCAGCAGCCCGACACCGGGGACGCAGTATTTT.

This clonotype was found a few times. The rearrangement links TRBV6-2 or TRBV6-3 to TRBJ1-2; D possibly corresponds to TRBD1 (6 bases). From germline, CDR1 is MNHEY and CDR2 SVGEGT. This CDR3 region has 15 residues. V lost 0 bases to trimming and J lost 3 bases, with 11 bases between them. CDR3 in amino acids: CASSYSQGQDYGYTF. Written as DNA, the CDR3 is TGTGCCAGCAGTTACTCACAGGGCCAGGACTATGGCTACACCTTC.

This clonotype was observed many times. The rearrangement uses TRBV7-2 and TRBJ1-5; the match to TRBD1 covers 9 bases. The CDR3 covers 14 residues. Germline CDR1 and CDR2: SGHTA and FQGNSA. The V and J ends lost 1 base and 11 bases, in that order; junction bases with no gene match: 6. The CDR3 DNA reads TGTGCCAGCAGCTTAGGACAGGGGGGTGAGGCCCAGCATTTT. It is translated as CASSLGQGGEAQHF. The whole variable domain, remainder taken from reference TRBV7-2 and TRBJ1-5, is GAGVSQSPSNKVTEKGKDVELRCDPISGHTALYWYRQSLGQGLEFLIYFQGNSAPDKSGLPSDRFSAERTGGSVSTLTIQRTQQEDSAVYLCASSLGQGGEAQHFGDGTRLSIL.

The V call is TRBV6-1, the J call TRBJ1-5; maybe TRBD1 (5 bases). V lost 4 bases, J lost 4 bases, and 8 bases lay in between. The CDR3 is 13 residues long. CDR1 is MNHNS and CDR2 is SASEGT in the germline V gene. DNA for the CDR3: TGTGCCAGCAGTGTCTGGGGGAATCAGCCCCAGCATTTT. Translated, it gives CASSVWGNQPQHF.